These T cell receptor beta chains were read from a single sample in a study of blood T cell repertoires in COVID-19. Method: immunoSEQ multiplex PCR; TCRdb's copy keeps in-frame clones and lacks some. The sample contains 50,000 to 75,000 clones, 65% to 85% of which appear only once. Sequencing used peripheral blood. The receptors here all came from a man aged 80 or over with active or convalescent COVID-19. The CDR3 runs from the conserved cysteine through the conserved F or W. Each record gives: D gene, CDR3 length, J gene, V gene, CDR3 protein. A D gene is named only where the DNA matches it firmly.

d_gene: TRBD1
len: 13
j_gene: TRBJ1-4
v_gene: TRBV10-1
CDR3aa: CASAGQADEKLFF

d_gene: TRBD2
len: 18
j_gene: TRBJ2-7
v_gene: TRBV6-2/TRBV6-3
CDR3aa: CASSYWASGRSLDYEQYF

d_gene: .
len: 15
j_gene: TRBJ1-4
v_gene: TRBV18
CDR3aa: CASSPYRVGDEKLFF

d_gene: .
len: 12
j_gene: TRBJ1-5
v_gene: TRBV27
CDR3aa: CASKERNQPQHF

d_gene: TRBD1
len: 12
j_gene: TRBJ1-2
v_gene: TRBV6-5
CDR3aa: CASKQGSSGYTF

d_gene: .
len: 12
j_gene: TRBJ2-1
v_gene: TRBV6-2/TRBV6-3
CDR3aa: CASSYSNSEQFF

d_gene: .
len: 16
j_gene: TRBJ2-3
v_gene: TRBV28
CDR3aa: CASSLFGILATDTQYF

d_gene: TRBD2
len: 17
j_gene: TRBJ2-1
v_gene: TRBV9
CDR3aa: CASSGPTPTSGNDEQFF

d_gene: TRBD2
len: 16
j_gene: TRBJ2-3
v_gene: TRBV24-1
CDR3aa: CATSDPTSGSTDTQYF

d_gene: .
len: 13
j_gene: TRBJ1-1
v_gene: TRBV27
CDR3aa: CASRLEGHTEAFF

d_gene: .
len: 12
j_gene: TRBJ2-4
v_gene: TRBV12-3/TRBV12-4
CDR3aa: CASSPAKNIQYF

d_gene: .
len: 14
j_gene: TRBJ1-1
v_gene: TRBV19
CDR3aa: CASSIEGGNTEAFF

d_gene: .
len: 19
j_gene: TRBJ1-3
v_gene: TRBV5-1
CDR3aa: CASSRLPKGPQGTGNTIYF

d_gene: .
len: 16
j_gene: TRBJ2-1
v_gene: TRBV9
CDR3aa: CASSAPQGGSANEQFF

d_gene: .
len: 13
j_gene: TRBJ2-7
v_gene: TRBV7-6
CDR3aa: CASSVDYPYEQYF

d_gene: .
len: 12
j_gene: TRBJ1-2
v_gene: TRBV30
CDR3aa: CAWSPWSDGYTF

d_gene: TRBD1
len: 17
j_gene: TRBJ2-2
v_gene: TRBV10-3
CDR3aa: CAISVSSGQGWTGELFF

d_gene: .
len: 13
j_gene: TRBJ1-5
v_gene: TRBV3-1/TRBV3-2
CDR3aa: CASSQHGGQPQHF

d_gene: TRBD2
len: 14
j_gene: TRBJ2-1
v_gene: TRBV3-1/TRBV3-2
CDR3aa: CASSQVAGGNEQFF

d_gene: TRBD2
len: 20
j_gene: TRBJ2-7
v_gene: TRBV4-1
CDR3aa: CASSQETGTSGSSAYYEQYF

d_gene: TRBD1
len: 15
j_gene: TRBJ2-7
v_gene: TRBV5-1
CDR3aa: CASSPQGTGNNEQYF

d_gene: .
len: 12
j_gene: TRBJ1-2
v_gene: TRBV5-4
CDR3aa: CASSLVGDSYTF

d_gene: .
len: 13
j_gene: TRBJ2-7
v_gene: TRBV2
CDR3aa: CASRVDGVGEQYF

d_gene: TRBD2
len: 12
j_gene: TRBJ2-3
v_gene: TRBV6-5
CDR3aa: CASSAGGNTQYF

d_gene: TRBD2
len: 18
j_gene: TRBJ2-2
v_gene: TRBV7-3
CDR3aa: CASSLWGTSGSGAGELFF

d_gene: .
len: 17
j_gene: TRBJ1-5
v_gene: TRBV7-8
CDR3aa: CASSTRAGIYSNQPQHF

d_gene: TRBD1
len: 13
j_gene: TRBJ2-3
v_gene: TRBV29-1
CDR3aa: CSGGTGGTDTQYF

d_gene: .
len: 15
j_gene: TRBJ1-1
v_gene: TRBV5-1
CDR3aa: CASSYSGTHNTEAFF

d_gene: TRBD2
len: 17
j_gene: TRBJ2-5
v_gene: TRBV6-1
CDR3aa: CASSDWSAGGPRGTQYF

d_gene: .
len: 11
j_gene: TRBJ1-2
v_gene: TRBV20-1
CDR3aa: CSATSGNGYTF

d_gene: TRBD2
len: 13
j_gene: TRBJ2-1
v_gene: TRBV5-5
CDR3aa: CASSLEERGGQFF

d_gene: .
len: 13
j_gene: TRBJ1-1
v_gene: TRBV30
CDR3aa: CALAPGGRPEAFF

d_gene: TRBD1
len: 14
j_gene: TRBJ2-5
v_gene: TRBV28
CDR3aa: CASSLAGGGETQYF

d_gene: TRBD1
len: 14
j_gene: TRBJ1-2
v_gene: TRBV11-2
CDR3aa: CASSLGDRGLGYTF

d_gene: .
len: 13
j_gene: TRBJ2-2
v_gene: TRBV7-8
CDR3aa: CASSLVESGELFF

d_gene: TRBD2
len: 15
j_gene: TRBJ2-7
v_gene: TRBV28
CDR3aa: CASSRSGSPSDEQYF

d_gene: TRBD2
len: 14
j_gene: TRBJ2-5
v_gene: TRBV5-4
CDR3aa: CASMPAGGQETQYF

d_gene: .
len: 13
j_gene: TRBJ2-7
v_gene: TRBV29-1
CDR3aa: CSGTAAGAHEQYF

d_gene: .
len: 16
j_gene: TRBJ1-1
v_gene: TRBV18
CDR3aa: CASSRDSGGMSTEAFF

d_gene: .
len: 14
j_gene: TRBJ1-5
v_gene: TRBV28
CDR3aa: CASSFDRFNQPQHF

d_gene: TRBD1
len: 12
j_gene: TRBJ1-5
v_gene: TRBV12-3/TRBV12-4
CDR3aa: CASKTGLQPQHF

d_gene: TRBD1
len: 13
j_gene: TRBJ2-7
v_gene: TRBV30
CDR3aa: CAWSRGTEYEQYF

d_gene: .
len: 15
j_gene: TRBJ2-3
v_gene: TRBV9
CDR3aa: CASSSSSGYTDTQYF

d_gene: .
len: 15
j_gene: TRBJ2-5
v_gene: TRBV5-1
CDR3aa: CASSTYRGFQETQYF

d_gene: .
len: 13
j_gene: TRBJ1-2
v_gene: TRBV28
CDR3aa: CASSFGGNYGYTF

d_gene: TRBD1
len: 14
j_gene: TRBJ1-5
v_gene: TRBV19
CDR3aa: CASSMTGGGQPQHF

d_gene: TRBD1
len: 15
j_gene: TRBJ2-1
v_gene: TRBV19
CDR3aa: CASRERDRYNDEQFF

d_gene: TRBD2
len: 15
j_gene: TRBJ2-7
v_gene: TRBV4-3
CDR3aa: CASSSQLAAKGEQYF

d_gene: TRBD2
len: 15
j_gene: TRBJ2-1
v_gene: TRBV7-9
CDR3aa: CASSRPGLAPNEQFF

d_gene: TRBD1
len: 15
j_gene: TRBJ2-2
v_gene: TRBV5-1
CDR3aa: CASSPDRGHSGELFF